A selection of T cell receptor beta chains follows, all from one sample in a study of blood T cell repertoires in COVID-19. TCRdb's copy holds only in-frame clones and misses some; the assay was immunoSEQ multiplex PCR. The table includes roughly 64,000 clones, roughly 88% detected once. Input material: peripheral blood. Every receptor here comes from a woman aged 55-69 years with acute or convalescent COVID-19. Each CDR3 is given with its conserved first and last residue. The D gene is left open where the match is weak. A clone size is listed for some rows: how often the clone was seen (once, few, many), or a class if it is expanded.

V	size	J	D	DNA	CDR3
TRBV29-1	NA	TRBJ1-1	TRBD1	TGCAGCGTTGCCTCAGGGGGCGTCTATACTGAAGCTTTCTTT	CSVASGGVYTEAFF
TRBV3-1/TRBV3-2	NA	TRBJ1-3	NA	TGTGCCAGCAGCCGCAACAGGGGAAACACCATATATTTT	CASSRNRGNTIYF
TRBV28	NA	TRBJ2-7	TRBD1	TGTGCCAGCACCACTCCGGGACAGCGTTCTTACGAGCAGTACTTC	CASTTPGQRSYEQYF
TRBV25-1	NA	TRBJ2-7	NA	TGTGCCAGCAGTGCGGAGGTATCCTACGAGCAGTACTTC	CASSAEVSYEQYF
TRBV2	once	TRBJ1-4	TRBD1	TGTGCCAGCAGTGAGGGACAGGGGGTTACTAATGAAAAACTGTTTTTT	CASSEGQGVTNEKLFF
TRBV9	NA	TRBJ2-7	NA	TGTGCCAGCAGCGTAGTGGCGGGAACCTACGAGCAGTACTTC	CASSVVAGTYEQYF
TRBV20-1	NA	TRBJ2-1	TRBD2	TGCAGTGCTAGTCCTATAGCGGGGGGATTCTACAATGAGCAGTTCTTC	CSASPIAGGFYNEQFF
TRBV18	NA	TRBJ1-6	TRBD1	TGTGCCAGCTCACCAGCTATTGCCGGGACAGCAGTTTCACCCCTCCACTTT	CASSPAIAGTAVSPLHF
TRBV5-4	NA	TRBJ1-2	TRBD1	TGTGCCAGCAGCTTGGACCAGGGGGCGCGCTATGGCTACACCTTC	CASSLDQGARYGYTF
TRBV5-6	NA	TRBJ2-7	NA	TGTGCCAGCAGCTGGGAGAGGGTCGGTGAGCAGTACTTC	CASSWERVGEQYF
TRBV7-2	NA	TRBJ2-1	TRBD2	TGTGCCAGCAGCTTAGTAGGGACTAGCGGGGGGGCTACCAATGAGCAGTTCTTC	CASSLVGTSGGATNEQFF
TRBV21-1	NA	TRBJ2-3	NA	TGTGCCAGCAGCAAAGATGAGGAACCACGCACAGATACGCAGTATTTT	CASSKDEEPRTDTQYF
TRBV29-1	NA	TRBJ2-3	TRBD2	TGCAGCGTCGAGACTAGCGGGTTGAGGACAGATACGCAGTATTTT	CSVETSGLRTDTQYF
TRBV6-1	few	TRBJ2-1	TRBD1	TGTGCCAGCAGTGAAGCGAGGGGACAGGGTTCATATGAGCAGTTCTTC	CASSEARGQGSYEQFF
TRBV20-1	once	TRBJ2-2	NA	TGCAGTGCCCAGATTACCGGGGAGCTGTTTTTT	CSAQITGELFF
TRBV5-6	NA	TRBJ2-1	TRBD2	TGTGCCAGCAGCTCCCAAACAAAACGACTAGCGGCAAATGAGCAGTTCTTC	CASSSQTKRLAANEQFF
TRBV19	NA	TRBJ1-1	TRBD1	TGTGCCAGTACCCAAGGGGGCTACACTGAAGCTTTCTTT	CASTQGGYTEAFF
TRBV19	NA	TRBJ1-5	TRBD1	TGTGCCAGTAGTCGGGACAGGGAGGGTCAGCCCCAGCATTTT	CASSRDREGQPQHF
TRBV5-1	NA	TRBJ1-1	TRBD1	TGCGCCAGCAGCAAGACAGGGGAAGCTTTCTTT	CASSKTGEAFF
TRBV5-4	NA	TRBJ2-7	NA	TGTGCCAGCAGCTTGGTTGGGGGGTACGAGCAGTACTTC	CASSLVGGYEQYF